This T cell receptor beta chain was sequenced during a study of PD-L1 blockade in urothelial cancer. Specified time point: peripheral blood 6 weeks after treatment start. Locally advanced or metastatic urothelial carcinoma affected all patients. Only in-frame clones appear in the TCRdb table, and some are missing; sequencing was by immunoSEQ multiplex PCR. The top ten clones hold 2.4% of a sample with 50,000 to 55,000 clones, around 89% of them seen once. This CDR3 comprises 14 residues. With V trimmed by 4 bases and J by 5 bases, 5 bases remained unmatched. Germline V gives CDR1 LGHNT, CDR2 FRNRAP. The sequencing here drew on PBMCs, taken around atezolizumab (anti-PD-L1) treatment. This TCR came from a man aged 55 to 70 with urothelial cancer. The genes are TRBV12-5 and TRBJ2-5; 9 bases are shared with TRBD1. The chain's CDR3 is CASGSTGGRETQYF. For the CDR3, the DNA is TGTGCTAGTGGTTCCACAGGGGGCCGGGAGACCCAGTACTTC.